This T cell receptor beta chain was retrieved from a study of CD8 T cells in Susac syndrome. The authors reverse transcribed 0.5 to 1 ug RNA with random hexamers. Amplification of TCR beta CDR3 spanned 54 Vbeta and 13 Jbeta via immunoSEQ multiplex PCR. One entry per CDR3 protein results from TCRdb running MiXCR on the immunoSEQ multiplex PCR reads. The sample contains approximately 220,000 distinct CDR3 sequences, 95% of which appear only once. Sequencing of TCR beta, carried out with a high-throughput approach, was applied to CD8+ and CD4+ T cells from the blood. Multiple sclerosis controls were treatment-naive patients with stable or active relapsing-remitting disease. CDR1 MNHEY and CDR2 SVGAGI come from the germline V gene. CDR3 length: 11 amino acids. V lost 6 bases, J lost 5 bases, and 6 bases lay in between.

The TCR comes from a human donor with multiple sclerosis. The rearrangement uses TRBV6-5 and TRBJ2-3, with D perhaps assigned TRBD1 or TRBD2 (5 bases each). The sample consisted of CD4+ T cells from PBMCs. CDR3 bases: TGTGCCAGCAGGAGGGGAGATACGCAGTATTTT. Its translation is CASRRGDTQYF.